The 24 T cell receptor beta chains below all came from one sample that was sequenced in a study of identical twins. Each CDR3 protein is one row after TCRdb ran MiXCR on the 5' RACE reads. Of about 520,000 distinct CDR3 sequences listed, 20% to 25% are singletons. The sample was also reused in another study, on T cells expressing NK-cell markers.

Sequences were obtained from CD4+ T cells sorted from blood. These receptors were obtained from a woman younger than 30 in good health.

This clonotype was seen a few times. This chain links TRBV20-1 with TRBJ1-6; TRBD1 matches 7 bases. Trimming cost V 5 bases and J 10 bases; bases outside gene matches: 8. CDR1 DFQATT and CDR2 SNEGSKA come from the germline V gene (reference sequence). CDR3 size: 13 residues. The chain's CDR3 is CSALPLDRSPLHF. The CDR3 nucleotides read TGCAGTGCTCTACCCTTGGACAGGTCACCCCTCCACTTT.

This rearrangement joins TRBV9 to TRBJ2-2; D unclear. CDR1 is SGDLS, CDR2 YYNGEE, per germline. The CDR3 sequence is 15 residues long. The ends were cut back, 6 bases at V and 7 bases at J, with 19 bases in the middle. In DNA, the CDR3 is TGTGCCAGCACCACTTCGTCGGGTTCCGGCGGGGAGCTGTTTTTT. This gives the protein CASTTSSGSGGELFF.

Many counts were recorded for this clonotype. The chain is built from TRBV20-1 and TRBJ2-1, with a weak D call TRBD1 (6 bases). V was cut by 6 bases and J by 9 bases, with 15 bases left in between. This CDR3 region has 12 residues. The germline gives CDR1 DFQATT, CDR2 SNEGSKA (reference sequence). The CDR3 protein is CSATQQGTEQFF. The CDR3 nucleotides are TGCAGTGCGACCCAACAGGGTACTGAGCAGTTCTTC.

This clonotype occurred a few times. The rearrangement links TRBV10-3 to TRBJ2-1, with D possibly matching TRBD2 (6 bases). The germline V gene has CDR1 ENHRY and CDR2 SYGVKD. The CDR3 consists of 14 residues. V was clipped by 7 bases and J by 8 bases, with 18 bases between them. DNA of the CDR3: TGTGCCATCAAAACGCGGGAAGGGCTAGATGAGCAGTTCTTC. Protein product: CAIKTREGLDEQFF.

The genes are TRBV5-1 and TRBJ2-5, with D unresolved. V was trimmed by 2 bases and J by 7 bases, leaving 18 bases between them. The germline gives CDR1 SGHRS, CDR2 YFSETQ. The CDR3 consists of 15 residues. The CDR3 DNA reads TGCGCCAGCAGCTTACTGTTAGCAAGTGGGCGGACCCAGTACTTC. It specifies CASSLLLASGRTQYF. Supplemented by reference TRBV5-1 and TRBJ2-5, the full variable domain reads KAGVTQTPRYLIKTRGQQVTLSCSPISGHRSVSWYQQTPGQGLQFLFEYFSETQRNKGNFPGRFSGRQFSNSRSEMNVSTLELGDSALYLCASSLLLASGRTQYFGPGTRLLVL.

This chain uses TRBV6-5 with TRBJ1-1; TRBD1 aligns across 8 bases. This CDR3 spans 14 amino acids. Germline V gives CDR1 MNHEY, CDR2 SVGAGI. Germline trimming cut 1 base from V and 5 bases from J; bases unmatched to any gene: 3. The CDR3 loop reads CASSYWTGRTEAFF. CDR3 bases: TGTGCCAGCAGTTACTGGACAGGGCGGACTGAAGCTTTCTTT.

The CDR3 reads CATSTMPTGGSYEQYF. For the CDR3, the DNA is TGTGCCACCAGCACCATGCCCACAGGGGGTAGCTACGAGCAGTACTTC. The V call is TRBV15, the J call TRBJ2-7; the match to TRBD1 covers 8 bases. Germline V CDR1 and CDR2: LNHNV, YYDKDF (reference sequence). The CDR3 length is 16 residues. The J segment lost 3 bases and the V segment lost 4 bases, leaving 11 bases of the junction unmatched.

The V gene is TRBV20-1, the J gene TRBJ2-2; D may correspond to TRBD1 or TRBD2 (5 bases each). This CDR3 is built from 15 residues. The V end lost 1 base, the J end lost 4 bases, and 13 bases lay between the germline ends. Germline V gene lookup returns CDR1 DFQATT and CDR2 SNEGSKA (reference sequence). The CDR3: CSARVTGRVTGELFF. The CDR3, as DNA: TGCAGTGCTAGAGTAACGGGGCGGGTCACCGGGGAGCTGTTTTTT.

The chain carries TRBV20-1 and TRBJ1-5, with D hard to call. This CDR3 has 13 residues. V lost 3 bases and J lost 0, with 6 bases in between. Germline V gives CDR1 DFQATT, CDR2 SNEGSKA (reference sequence). CDR3 loop: CSASSDSNQPQHF. CDR3 nucleotides: TGCAGTGCTAGTTCGGATAGCAATCAGCCCCAGCATTTT.

The V gene is TRBV27, the J gene TRBJ2-2; perhaps TRBD1 as D (5 bases). V was clipped by 3 bases and J by 8 bases, with 10 bases between them. The CDR3 contains 13 residues. Germline lookup yields CDR1 MNHEY and CDR2 SMNVEV (reference sequence). The CDR3 nucleotides read TGTGCCAGCAGTTTGGACAACCGTGGGGAGCTGTTTTTT. Amino acid sequence: CASSLDNRGELFF.

This clonotype came up a few times. This rearrangement joins TRBV4-2 to TRBJ2-7, with D possibly matching TRBD2 (5 bases). V lost 3 bases and J lost 7, with 16 bases in between. The CDR3 extends over 14 amino acids. Germline V gene sequence: CDR1 LGHNA, CDR2 YNFKEQ. The CDR3 region has the DNA TGTGCCAGCAGCCATGGAAGCATTGAGGGAGAGCAGTACTTC. This translates into CASSHGSIEGEQYF.

CDR3 sequence: CASSYMAGGWETQYF. CDR3 sequence (DNA): TGTGCCAGCAGTTATATGGCGGGAGGGTGGGAGACCCAGTACTTC. The V and J genes are TRBV6-5 and TRBJ2-5; 9 bases align to TRBD2. The CDR3 is 15 amino acids. V dropped 3 bases and J dropped 5; count of bases not matched to a gene: 7. Looked up from germline, CDR1 is MNHEY and CDR2 is SVGAGI.

The chain joins TRBV5-1 to TRBJ2-3, with 7 bases aligning to TRBD2. Losses at the gene ends were 6 bases for V and 5 bases for J; bases not matched to a gene: 9. Germline V gene sequence: CDR1 SGHRS, CDR2 YFSETQ. The CDR3 totals 14 residues. CDR3 in DNA: TGCGCCAGCAACCAAGGACTAGTCGGAGATACGCAGTATTTT. Its protein product is CASNQGLVGDTQYF.

The chain joins TRBV20-1 to TRBJ2-1, with D unresolved. Trimming took off 8 bases at V and 4 bases at J, with 12 bases between the two ends. CDR3 length: 12 residues. Germline CDR1 is DFQATT and CDR2 is SNEGSKA (reference sequence). CDR3 DNA: TGCAGTTCAAGGAGAAGGTACAATGAGCAGTTCTTC. Its protein product is CSSRRRYNEQFF.

A few counts support this clonotype. The V call is TRBV20-1, the J call TRBJ1-3; D may be TRBD1 (5 bases). CDR3 length equals 13 residues. V was cut by 3 bases and J by 1 base, with 7 bases left in between. Germline V gene sequence: CDR1 DFQATT, CDR2 SNEGSKA (reference sequence). This CDR3 is CSASGGSGNTIYF. CDR3 bases: TGCAGTGCTAGTGGGGGATCTGGAAACACCATATATTTT.

Comments on this clonotype: A single base separates this from a much larger clone, so it may be a read error. This chain links TRBV25-1 with TRBJ2-6; D call uncertain. V shed 5 bases and J shed 0 bases, with 2 bases lying between them. CDR1 and CDR2 (germline): MGHDK, SYGVNS. The CDR3 loop spans 13 amino acids. For the CDR3, the DNA is TGTGCCAGCAGTATCTCTGGGGCCAACGTCCTGACTTTC. This sequence encodes CASSISGANVLTF.

This chain links TRBV7-8 with TRBJ2-1; D possibly corresponds to TRBD1 (9 bases). This CDR3 region has 17 residues. CDR1 is SGHVS and CDR2 is FQNEAQ in the germline V gene. V was trimmed by 6 bases and J by 2 bases, leaving 20 bases between them. The CDR3 reads CASRRLAGQGAYNEQFF. CDR3 in DNA: TGTGCCAGCAGGCGTTTAGCGGGACAGGGTGCCTACAATGAGCAGTTCTTC.

This sequence joins TRBV20-1 and TRBJ2-1; 13 bases are shared with TRBD2. Germline loops: CDR1 DFQATT, CDR2 SNEGSKA (reference sequence). V shed 5 bases, J shed 7 bases, and the junction held 5 bases outside the gene matches. The CDR3 runs 14 residues. This CDR3 is CSAGLAGVPNEQFF. In DNA form, the CDR3 reads TGCAGTGCTGGACTAGCGGGAGTCCCTAATGAGCAGTTCTTC.

The rearrangement joins TRBV20-1 to TRBJ2-7; D is unresolved. The length of the CDR3 is 12 residues. V was pared by 6 bases and J by 1 base, with 10 bases between. The germline V gene encodes CDR1 DFQATT and CDR2 SNEGSKA (reference sequence). Written as DNA, the CDR3 is TGCAGTGCGCAACCCACGTCCTACGAGCAGTACTTC. Amino acids: CSAQPTSYEQYF.

This clonotype was observed a handful of times. V and J are TRBV9 and TRBJ2-2; D is uncertain. V lost 1 base and J 5 bases, leaving 6 bases between the germline ends. The CDR3 has 13 amino acids. CDR1 SGDLS and CDR2 YYNGEE come from the germline V gene. The CDR3 DNA is TGTGCCAGCAGCGTATTAGGGACCGGGGAGCTGTTTTTT. Its translation: CASSVLGTGELFF.

This clonotype appeared many times. V is TRBV15 and J is TRBJ2-7; 11 bases line up with TRBD2. J lost 6 bases, V lost 0 bases, and 4 bases had no gene match. CDR1 and CDR2 from the germline V gene are LNHNV and YYDKDF (reference sequence). The CDR3 sequence is 15 residues long. CDR3: CATSRDLLAGGEQYF. The CDR3 DNA is TGTGCCACCAGCAGAGATCTTCTAGCGGGGGGCGAGCAGTACTTC.

This clonotype appeared a few times. This chain connects TRBV2 to TRBJ2-1; D is uncertain. Between the trimmed V and J ends, which lost 6 bases and 3 bases, there was a span of 12 bases. Per germline, CDR1 SNHLY and CDR2 FYNNEI. There are 14 residues in the CDR3. The CDR3 region is CASSGVVRYNEQFF. The CDR3 coding sequence is TGTGCCAGCAGCGGAGTTGTCCGCTACAATGAGCAGTTCTTC.

This clonotype was seen more than once but under ten times. The gene calls are TRBV3-1 and TRBJ1-2; 7 bases line up with TRBD1. V lost 4 bases to trimming and J lost 4 bases; unmatched junction nucleotides: 9. Germline assignment: CDR1 LGHDT and CDR2 YNNKEL (reference sequence). This CDR3 contains 15 residues. The CDR3 spells CASSRLGQMFYGYTF. The CDR3 DNA reads as TGTGCCAGCAGCCGCTTGGGACAGATGTTCTATGGCTACACCTTC.

CDR3 sequence reads: CASSPRRTEAFF. In nucleotides, the CDR3 is TGTGCCAGCAGTCCTAGGAGGACTGAAGCTTTCTTT. This chain uses TRBV6-2 or TRBV6-3 with TRBJ1-1; D is undetermined. Germline-derived CDR1 and CDR2 are MNHEY and SVGEGT. This CDR3 is 12 amino acids long. Trimming took off 5 bases at V and 5 bases at J, with 9 bases between the two ends.